A selection of T cell receptor beta chains follows, all from one sample in a study of blood T cell repertoires in COVID-19. Data came from immunoSEQ multiplex PCR; TCRdb stores just in-frame clones and leaves some out. The repertoire has about 280,000 clones, about 89% of them found once; the top ten carry 2% to 2.5%. Sequences were obtained from peripheral blood. The receptors shown here come from a man in his forties or fifties with acute or convalescent COVID-19. CDR3s include the opening cysteine and the closing phenylalanine or tryptophan. Each record gives: J gene, D gene, clone size, V gene, CDR3 length, CDR3 DNA, CDR3 protein. D genes are given only for firm matches. Expanded clones are given a class, and other clones once, few, many or no size at all.

TRBJ2-4 | . | once | TRBV10-3 | 13 | TGTGCCATCAGTGACGAGGCCAAAAACATTCAGTACTTC | CAISDEAKNIQYF
TRBJ1-5 | TRBD1 | . | TRBV19 | 14 | TGTGCCAGTAGGTCGACAGGGATCAATCAGCCCCAGCATTTT | CASRSTGINQPQHF
TRBJ2-7 | . | . | TRBV6-5 | 12 | TGTGCCAGCAGCTTACTAGGCGGCGAGCAGTACTTC | CASSLLGGEQYF
TRBJ2-7 | TRBD2 | . | TRBV24-1 | 13 | TGTGCCCCCGGGAGGGTATCCTCCTACGAGCAGTACTTC | CAPGRVSSYEQYF
TRBJ1-2 | TRBD1 | once | TRBV5-8 | 16 | TGTGCCAGCAGCTTGCCGGACAGGGCGCTTAACTATGGCTACACCTTC | CASSLPDRALNYGYTF
TRBJ1-6 | . | . | TRBV9 | 14 | TGTGCCAGCAGCGTAGAACAGGTCAAGGGACCCCTCCACTTT | CASSVEQVKGPLHF
TRBJ2-5 | TRBD2 | . | TRBV30 | 14 | TGTGCCTGGGGGGTAGCGGGGGACCAAGAGACCCAGTACTTC | CAWGVAGDQETQYF
TRBJ1-2 | . | . | TRBV3-1/TRBV3-2 | 14 | TGTGCCAGCAGCCTGGGCGACGCTAACTATGGCTACACCTTC | CASSLGDANYGYTF
TRBJ1-4 | TRBD1 | . | TRBV6-4 | 13 | TGTGCCAGTGTTGGGACAGGGAATGAAAAACTGTTTTTT | CASVGTGNEKLFF
TRBJ2-1 | TRBD2 | once | TRBV5-1 | 16 | TGCGCCAGCAGCACCCGAAGGACTAGCGGGGGCAATGAGCAGTTCTTC | CASSTRRTSGGNEQFF
TRBJ1-4 | . | . | TRBV2 | 12 | TGTGCCAGCGACCCGGGGGGTGAAAAACTGTTTTTT | CASDPGGEKLFF
TRBJ2-7 | TRBD1 | . | TRBV5-1 | 15 | TGCGCCAGCAGCCTACAGGGGTACGGTTCTTACGAGCAGTACTTC | CASSLQGYGSYEQYF
TRBJ2-2 | TRBD1 | . | TRBV18 | 17 | TGTGCCAGCTCACCAATACAGGGGAGAGCGAACACCGGGGAGCTGTTTTTT | CASSPIQGRANTGELFF
TRBJ2-3 | TRBD1 | . | TRBV19 | 16 | TGTGCCAGTAGTAAATTCCGGACAGGGGGCAAGGGTACGCAGTATTTT | CASSKFRTGGKGTQYF
TRBJ2-7 | TRBD2 | . | TRBV6-6 | 16 | TGTGCCAGCAGTTACTCGTTCCAGCGGGGTTTCTACGAGCAGTACTTC | CASSYSFQRGFYEQYF
TRBJ2-7 | TRBD1 | . | TRBV5-1 | 14 | TGCGCCAGCAGGGCCGGGACAGGGGGCGGCGAGCAGTACTTC | CASRAGTGGGEQYF
TRBJ2-2 | TRBD1 | . | TRBV7-3 | 17 | TGTGCCAGCAGCAGGGGACAGGGAGCCGCGAACACCGGGGAGCTGTTTTTT | CASSRGQGAANTGELFF
TRBJ1-6 | TRBD1 | . | TRBV6-5 | 14 | TGTGCCAGCAGGCGGGACAGGGTAAATTCACCCCTCCACTTT | CASRRDRVNSPLHF
TRBJ1-2 | . | . | TRBV4-1 | 15 | TGCGCCAGCAGCCAAATGGGGCTCGGGCCCTATGGCTACACCTTC | CASSQMGLGPYGYTF
TRBJ1-5 | TRBD1 | . | TRBV19 | 16 | TGTGCCAGTAGTATCCCAACAGGGGCCTCGGGACAGCCCCAGCATTTT | CASSIPTGASGQPQHF
TRBJ2-1 | TRBD1 | . | TRBV6-5 | 13 | TGTGCCGGAGGACAGGCAGCCTACAATGAGCAGTTCTTC | CAGGQAAYNEQFF
TRBJ1-1 | . | once | TRBV19 | 15 | TGTGCCAGTACTACCTGGGACATTCGGAACACTGAAGCTTTCTTT | CASTTWDIRNTEAFF
TRBJ2-1 | TRBD2 | . | TRBV7-3 | 15 | TGTGCCAGCAGCGTATCTAGCGGGATCTACAATGAGCAGTTCTTC | CASSVSSGIYNEQFF
TRBJ2-7 | TRBD1 | . | TRBV7-9 | 17 | TGTGCCAGCAGCTACGGAGCCGGGACAGGGAATACCTACGAGCAGTACTTC | CASSYGAGTGNTYEQYF
TRBJ1-1 | . | . | TRBV3-1/TRBV3-2 | 13 | TGTGCCAGCAGCCAAGACCCCAGCGCTGAAGCTTTCTTT | CASSQDPSAEAFF
TRBJ1-2 | . | . | TRBV10-1 | 14 | TGCGCCAGCACCCCTAGGGGAGGGATAGATGGCTACACCTTC | CASTPRGGIDGYTF
TRBJ2-1 | TRBD2 | . | TRBV15 | 16 | TGTGCCACCAGCAGAGAGGTTCTAGCGGGGGGAAGAGAGCAGTTCTTC | CATSREVLAGGREQFF
TRBJ1-1 | TRBD1 | . | TRBV7-9 | 17 | TGTGCCAGCAGCTACTCCGGGACAGGGGACTTGAACACTGAAGCTTTCTTT | CASSYSGTGDLNTEAFF
TRBJ1-2 | TRBD1 | once | TRBV9 | 14 | TGTGCCAGCAGCGTTGGACAGGACTACTATGGCTACACCTTC | CASSVGQDYYGYTF
TRBJ2-1 | TRBD2 | . | TRBV7-6 | 16 | TGTGCCAGCAGCTTAGAGCTGCGGGGGACCTACAATGAGCAGTTCTTC | CASSLELRGTYNEQFF
TRBJ2-7 | TRBD2 | . | TRBV7-2 | 19 | TGTGCCAGCAGCTTAAGAGGGACGTCGTCTAGCGGGGAAGGGTACGAGCAGTACTTC | CASSLRGTSSSGEGYEQYF
TRBJ2-1 | . | . | TRBV6-2/TRBV6-3 | 15 | TGTGCCAGCAGTTACAGTGGCAGGGGCGGGAATGAGCAGTTCTTC | CASSYSGRGGNEQFF